This T cell receptor beta chain was obtained from a study of cytomegalovirus exposure and HLA in healthy donors. PCR primers comprised 60 Vbeta and 13 Jbeta primers. Some clones are missing from TCRdb's copy, which holds only in-frame ones; the method was immunoSEQ multiplex PCR. Here the sample spans over 100,000 clones, roughly 79% being singletons. The germline V gene has CDR1 SGHTA and CDR2 FQGTGA. Unmatched junction bases numbered 8, after V lost 0 bases and J lost 1 base. The CDR3 is 19 residues long. The sample was PBMCs. This receptor was obtained from a male donor in good health and CMV-seronegative. The J gene is TRBJ2-3, the V gene TRBV7-3; 12 bases agree with TRBD2. CDR3 coding DNA: TGTGCCAGCAGCTTAACTCCCGGGCTAGCGGGGGGGCGCACAGATACGCAGTATTTT. Its translation: CASSLTPGLAGGRTDTQYF.